A single sample gave rise to the 25 T cell receptor beta chains below, sequenced in a study of radiotherapy plus CTLA-4 blockade in lung cancer. Libraries were prepared by immunoSEQ multiplex PCR; TCRdb keeps only in-frame clonotypes and omits some of them. The sample lists roughly 54,000 clones, more than 60% occurring once. The sample here was peripheral blood, taken from a patient treated with radiotherapy plus ipilimumab. The receptor source for this set is a human donor with non-small cell lung cancer who had a partial response to radiotherapy plus ipilimumab.

V is TRBV5-4 and J is TRBJ2-7; the D gene is possibly TRBD2 (6 bases). Germline values: CDR1 SGHNT, CDR2 YYREEE (reference sequence). The CDR3 loop spans 11 amino acids. The V and J ends lost 3 bases and 7 bases respectively, with 8 bases between them. CDR3 region: CASSSGGEQYF. CDR3 bases: TGTGCCAGCAGCTCCGGGGGAGAGCAGTACTTC.

V is TRBV13 and J is TRBJ2-7, with D perhaps TRBD2 (6 bases). V lost 4 bases to trimming and J lost 1 base, with 17 bases between them. The CDR3 runs to 16 residues. The germline V gene has CDR1 PRHDT and CDR2 FYEKMQ (reference sequence). Written as DNA, the CDR3 is TGTGCCAGCAGCTCGCTAGCCGAAGGGACTTCCTACGAGCAGTACTTC. As protein: CASSSLAEGTSYEQYF.

The gene calls are TRBV4-1 and TRBJ2-7; 9 nucleotides match TRBD1. This CDR3 has 15 residues. With 4 bases clipped from V and 4 bases from J, the junction kept 8 bases outside the gene matches. The germline V gene has CDR1 MGHRA and CDR2 YSYEKL. CDR3 bases: TGCGCCAGCAGCCGAACCGGGACAGGGCAATACGAGCAGTACTTC. Translated: CASSRTGTGQYEQYF.

This rearrangement joins TRBV27 to TRBJ2-3, with 7 bases aligning to TRBD1. The germline V gene encodes CDR1 MNHEY and CDR2 SMNVEV (reference sequence). This CDR3 comprises 17 residues. V dropped 2 bases and J dropped 4; count of bases not matched to a gene: 12. CDR3 DNA sequence: TGTGCCAGCAGTTTAAGGCCGCGAGGGCAGGGGGCAGATACGCAGTATTTT. It yields the protein CASSLRPRGQGADTQYF.

The gene calls are TRBV5-1 and TRBJ1-4, with 9 nucleotides matching TRBD1. J lost 5 bases, V lost 3 bases, and 5 bases had no gene match. The CDR3 has 15 residues. Germline V CDR1 and CDR2: SGHRS, YFSETQ. DNA for the CDR3: TGCGCCAGCAGCTGGGGGGACAGGGAGAATGAAAAACTGTTTTTT. Its translation: CASSWGDRENEKLFF.

This chain uses TRBV4-1 with TRBJ1-4; no definite D call. The V and J ends lost 3 bases and 0 bases respectively, with 8 bases between them. The CDR3 is 15 residues long. In germline, CDR1 is MGHRA, CDR2 YSYEKL. CDR3 amino acids: CASSQTTSTNEKLFF. The DNA for the CDR3 is TGCGCCAGCAGCCAGACGACATCAACTAATGAAAAACTGTTTTTT.

J is TRBJ2-1 and V is TRBV6-1; 7 bases align to TRBD1. The junction had 14 bases not matched to a gene; V was cut back by 4 bases and J by 2 bases. This CDR3 is built from 18 residues. From germline, CDR1 is MNHNS and CDR2 SASEGT. The CDR3 region has the DNA TGTGCCAGCAGTGTTGAAAACAGGGGCCGAAATACCTACAATGAGCAGTTCTTC. This encodes CASSVENRGRNTYNEQFF.

This chain links TRBV6-5 with TRBJ1-5; 7 nucleotides line up with TRBD1. CDR3 length: 13 residues. The V gene's germline CDR1 is MNHEY and CDR2 SVGAGI. V was clipped by 4 bases and J by 6 bases; unmatched bases: 3. CDR3 amino acids: CASSSQGSQPQHF. For the CDR3, the DNA is TGTGCCAGCAGTTCACAGGGGAGTCAGCCCCAGCATTTT.

The chain carries TRBV7-8 and TRBJ2-7; 9 bases are a match to TRBD2. CDR1 SGHVS and CDR2 FQNEAQ come from the germline V gene. CDR3 length: 16 residues. J was trimmed by 3 bases and V by 0 bases; bases with no gene match: 6. CDR3: CASSLAFQRGDYEQYF. CDR3 bases: TGTGCCAGCAGCTTAGCGTTCCAGCGGGGGGACTACGAGCAGTACTTC.

The rearrangement links TRBV4-3 to TRBJ1-6; D is unclear. This CDR3 is built from 13 residues. Germline V gives CDR1 LGHNA, CDR2 YSLEER. V lost 0 bases to trimming and J lost 9 bases, with 6 bases between them. This CDR3 reads CASSQDSVSPLHF. In nucleotides, the CDR3 is TGCGCCAGCAGCCAAGATTCTGTTTCACCCCTCCACTTT.

A few counts support this clone. The V gene is TRBV2, the J gene TRBJ1-1; D is possibly TRBD1 (5 bases). This CDR3 comprises 13 residues. Trimming cost V 5 bases and J 0 bases, with 7 bases left between them. Germline V gene lookup returns CDR1 SNHLY and CDR2 FYNNEI. CDR3 DNA sequence: TGTGCCAGCAGTACAGGCATGAACACTGAAGCTTTCTTT. This gives the protein CASSTGMNTEAFF.

The chain couples TRBV2 to TRBJ2-1, with 8 bases identical to TRBD2. The V gene end was trimmed by 3 bases and the J gene end by 1 base; junction bases not matched to a gene: 11. Germline loops: CDR1 SNHLY, CDR2 FYNNEI. The CDR3 loop spans 18 amino acids. The CDR3 here is CASSEVRGGPTSYNEQFF. DNA for the CDR3: TGTGCCAGCAGTGAGGTGCGCGGGGGGCCCACTTCCTACAATGAGCAGTTCTTC.

The CDR3 region is CASSRDHPGAGELFF. CDR3 DNA sequence: TGTGCCAGCAGCCGGGACCACCCAGGGGCCGGGGAGCTGTTTTTT. V gene TRBV14 combines with J gene TRBJ2-2; D may be TRBD1 (6 bases). V was pared by 4 bases and J by 6 bases, with 15 bases between. The CDR3 runs to 15 residues. CDR1 and CDR2 from the germline V gene are SGHDN and FVKESK.

CDR3 region: CASSVGTGFEEQYF. The CDR3 coding sequence is TGTGCCAGCAGCGTCGGGACAGGGTTTGAAGAGCAGTACTTC. This chain uses TRBV9 with TRBJ2-7; 9 nucleotides agree with TRBD1. CDR1 and CDR2 (germline): SGDLS, YYNGEE. The J segment lost 7 bases and the V segment lost 2 bases, leaving 7 bases of the junction unmatched. This CDR3 comprises 14 residues.

The rearrangement links TRBV6-5 to TRBJ2-7, with 9 bases aligning to TRBD1. The CDR3 has 12 residues. Germline V gene lookup returns CDR1 MNHEY and CDR2 SVGAGI. The CDR3 protein is CVAGQGIYEQYF. DNA of the CDR3: TGTGTGGCGGGACAGGGAATATACGAGCAGTACTTC.

V and J are TRBV28 and TRBJ1-5, with D uncertain. Trimming cost V 3 bases and J 1 base, with 10 bases left between them. CDR1 and CDR2 (germline): MDHEN, SYDVKM. CDR3 length equals 15 residues. The CDR3 loop reads CASSLGGSSNQPQHF. CDR3 DNA sequence: TGTGCCAGCAGTTTGGGAGGGAGCAGCAATCAGCCCCAGCATTTT.

The genes are TRBV7-9 and TRBJ1-5; 7 bases align to TRBD1. Germline V gene data show CDR1 as SEHNR and CDR2 as FQNEAQ (reference sequence). This CDR3 comprises 15 residues. V shed 5 bases and J 3 bases; nucleotides not matched to a gene: 7. The CDR3 DNA follows: TGTGCCAGCAGCCAGGGGGAAGCGGACAATCAGCCCCAGCATTTT. Protein: CASSQGEADNQPQHF.

The rearrangement uses TRBV27 and TRBJ2-7, with TRBD2 matching over 13 bases. Germline V lookup: CDR1 MNHEY, CDR2 SMNVEV (reference sequence). The CDR3 runs 17 residues. V gave up 8 bases and J gave up 3 bases; unmatched junction bases: 13. The CDR3: CASRLMLGTSGNYEQYF. For the CDR3, the DNA is TGTGCCAGCCGTCTTATGTTGGGGACTAGCGGGAACTACGAGCAGTACTTC.

The chain couples TRBV14 to TRBJ2-7, with 11 nucleotides matching TRBD2. Germline CDR1 and CDR2: SGHDN and FVKESK. Unmatched junction bases numbered 7, after V lost 0 bases and J lost 6 bases. This CDR3 spans 16 amino acids. CDR3 loop: CASSQDRLAGFGEQYF. In DNA, the CDR3 is TGTGCCAGCAGCCAAGATCGACTAGCGGGGTTTGGCGAGCAGTACTTC.

This chain connects TRBV2 to TRBJ1-1, with 7 bases identical to TRBD1. Germline lookup yields CDR1 SNHLY and CDR2 FYNNEI. V dropped 6 bases and J dropped 8; count of bases not matched to a gene: 12. This CDR3 spans 14 amino acids. The CDR3 bases are TGTGCCAGCAGCAGGGGGGAGCCTCCTTTCGAAGCTTTCTTT. The encoded protein is CASSRGEPPFEAFF.

This clone has just one count. The chain couples TRBV28 to TRBJ1-2, with TRBD1 as a possible D gene (6 bases). The CDR3 is made up of 15 amino acids. Trimming cost V 7 bases and J 5 bases, with 20 bases left between them. The germline V gene encodes CDR1 MDHEN and CDR2 SYDVKM. As DNA, the CDR3 is TGTGCCAGCACCCCGACAGGTGCCTTTGGGTATGGCTACACCTTC. It codes for CASTPTGAFGYGYTF.

In this sample, this clone turned up a few times. The genes are TRBV6-5 and TRBJ1-1; 10 bases match TRBD1. The CDR3 sequence is 15 residues long. Germline assignment: CDR1 MNHEY and CDR2 SVGAGI. V lost 0 bases and J lost 5; bases outside the gene matches: 3. CDR3 amino acids: CASSYSDRGRTEAFF. CDR3 DNA: TGTGCCAGCAGTTACTCCGACAGGGGGCGGACTGAAGCTTTCTTT.

Of note for this clone: A read error may produce the germline difference seen at one junction end. The J gene is TRBJ2-7, the V gene TRBV4-1; possibly TRBD2 for D (5 bases). This CDR3 is built from 15 residues. Per the germline V gene, CDR1 is MGHRA and CDR2 is YSYEKL. The CDR3 loop is CASSQESGHDYGQYF. The CDR3 bases are TGCGCCAGCAGCCAAGAGAGCGGCCACGACTACGGGCAGTACTTC.

This clone showed up just once. The V call is TRBV2, the J call TRBJ2-2, with D maybe TRBD2 (6 bases). This CDR3 has 16 residues. V lost 7 bases and J lost 6, with 21 bases in between. Germline lookup yields CDR1 SNHLY and CDR2 FYNNEI. The CDR3 is CASTSTPGLAAGELFF. CDR3 bases: TGTGCCAGCACTTCGACCCCGGGACTCGCAGCCGGGGAGCTGTTTTTT.

The V gene is TRBV13, the J gene TRBJ2-7, with TRBD1 matching 7 bases. The length of the CDR3 is 14 residues. Per germline, CDR1 PRHDT and CDR2 FYEKMQ (reference sequence). Trimming removed 5 bases from V and 1 base from J; junction bases left unmatched: 5. CDR3 bases: TGTGCCAGCAGCCTTACGACAGGGTCCTACGAGCAGTACTTC. Translating it yields CASSLTTGSYEQYF.